These 26 T cell receptor beta chains share one sample of origin, sequenced in a study of glioma-infiltrating T cells after dendritic cell vaccination. Profiling relied on immunoSEQ multiplex PCR, and the TCRdb table lists in-frame clones only, not all of them. The sample holds tens of thousands of clones, over 80% seen once. The time point: after dendritic cell vaccination, including at tumor progression/relapse. Here the sequenced sample was blood, taken after dendritic cell vaccination. Receptor source: a human donor with glioblastoma.

The chain uses TRBV27 and TRBJ2-3; tentatively, D is TRBD2 (6 bases). The CDR3 has 15 residues. Germline V gene data show CDR1 as MNHEY and CDR2 as SMNVEV (reference sequence). Trimming removed 5 bases from V and 0 bases from J, with 12 bases in between. This CDR3 reads CASSTGTRSTDTQYF. The CDR3 DNA sequence: TGTGCCAGCAGTACTGGGACTCGAAGCACAGATACGCAGTATTTT.

The chain is built from TRBV29-1 and TRBJ1-1; perhaps TRBD1 as D (5 bases). Germline CDR1 is SQVTM and CDR2 is ANQGSEA. V gave up 4 bases and J gave up 2 bases, with 14 bases separating them. CDR3 length: 14 residues. CDR3 loop: CSVGGNGKNTEAFF. The CDR3 DNA reads as TGCAGCGTTGGGGGCAATGGGAAAAACACTGAAGCTTTCTTT.

The chain employs TRBV7-7 and TRBJ2-5; 8 bases fit TRBD2. The end of the DNA is better explained by TRBJ2-7, so the J call may be wrong. CDR3 length: 12 residues. CDR1 is SSHAT and CDR2 is FNYEAQ in the germline V gene (reference sequence). DNA of the CDR3: TGTGCCAGCAGCCCGGCGGGGGGCGAGCAGTACTTC. This translates into CASSPAGGEQYF.

This clone is a singleton in its sample. The chain has TRBV6-5 and TRBJ1-6; tentatively, D is TRBD1 (5 bases). CDR3 length: 15 amino acids. Trimming shortened V by 0 bases and J by 10 bases, and 13 bases separated the two germline ends. Germline CDR1 MNHEY, CDR2 SVGAGI. The CDR3 sequence is CASSYSGRERSPLHF. CDR3 DNA sequence: TGTGCCAGCAGTTACTCCGGCAGGGAAAGATCACCCCTCCACTTT.

This clone occurred once. The rearrangement joins TRBV25-1 to TRBJ2-7; D is perhaps TRBD2 (5 bases). Trimming shortened V by 5 bases and J by 2 bases, and 13 bases separated the two germline ends. The germline V gene encodes CDR1 MGHDK and CDR2 SYGVNS. The CDR3 has 14 residues. The CDR3 region has the DNA TGTGCCAGCAGTAAACCCGGGAAACCCTACGAGCAGTACTTC. The encoded protein is CASSKPGKPYEQYF.

The chain carries TRBV5-1 and TRBJ2-7; the match to TRBD1 covers 9 bases. The V gene's germline CDR1 is SGHRS and CDR2 YFSETQ. The length of the CDR3 is 13 residues. Germline trimming cut 4 bases from V and 6 bases from J; bases unmatched to any gene: 5. The CDR3, as DNA: TGCGCCAGCAGCCGGGGACAGGGCGGCGAGCAGTACTTC. Its translation: CASSRGQGGEQYF.

V gene TRBV30 combines with J gene TRBJ1-2; no reliable D call. Trimming shortened V by 2 bases and J by 5 bases, and 18 bases separated the two germline ends. The germline V gene has CDR1 GTSNPN and CDR2 SVGIG (reference sequence). The CDR3 runs to 15 residues. The CDR3 region is CAWSPAGLGGYGYTF. CDR3 in DNA: TGTGCCTGGAGTCCCGCCGGACTAGGAGGATATGGCTACACCTTC.

The chain is built from TRBV7-6 and TRBJ2-3; TRBD1 matches at 10 bases. The CDR3 has 16 amino acids. J was trimmed by 2 bases and V by 5 bases; bases with no gene match: 7. Germline V CDR1 and CDR2: SGHVS, FNYEAQ. The CDR3 region is CASSPGDRGFTDTQYF. The CDR3, as DNA: TGTGCCAGCAGCCCAGGGGACAGGGGCTTCACAGATACGCAGTATTTT.

The chain is built from TRBV6-5 and TRBJ2-3; 7 bases fit TRBD2. The CDR3 has 14 amino acids. Trimming cost V 6 bases and J 2 bases; bases outside gene matches: 5. Germline values: CDR1 MNHEY, CDR2 SVGAGI. The CDR3: CASRKGLTTDTQYF. The CDR3 coding sequence is TGTGCCAGCAGGAAGGGACTAACCACAGATACGCAGTATTTT.

This clone turned up a few times. The V call is TRBV25-1, the J call TRBJ2-5; TRBD1 might be the D (5 bases). The CDR3 is 15 amino acids. CDR1 and CDR2 (germline): MGHDK, SYGVNS. V was cut by 6 bases and J by 2 bases, with 16 bases left in between. The CDR3, as DNA: TGTGCCAGCAGGGGTGGGGCGAGGCCACAAGAGACCCAGTACTTC. This translates into CASRGGARPQETQYF.

V is TRBV7-7 and J is TRBJ2-1, with D uncertain. Trimming stripped 1 base from V and 0 bases from J, with 7 bases between. Per germline, CDR1 SSHAT and CDR2 FNYEAQ (reference sequence). CDR3 length equals 15 residues. CDR3 sequence: CASSLGLLSYNEQFF. The CDR3 region has the DNA TGTGCCAGCAGCTTAGGTCTCCTCTCCTACAATGAGCAGTTCTTC.

This clone occurred once. The rearrangement uses TRBV5-6 and TRBJ1-5, with a tentative D call TRBD1 (6 bases). Germline CDR1 SGHDT, CDR2 YYEEEE. Trimming cost V 3 bases and J 4 bases, with 11 bases left between them. The CDR3 covers 14 residues. The CDR3 loop is CASSYGQTNQPQHF. The CDR3 bases are TGTGCCAGCAGCTATGGACAGACAAATCAGCCCCAGCATTTT.

The chain uses TRBV7-2 and TRBJ2-5; D gene unclear. The germline V and J ends were trimmed by 3 bases and 5 bases, with 7 bases remaining between them. This CDR3 is 12 amino acids long. The V gene's germline CDR1 is SGHTA and CDR2 FQGNSA. The CDR3 DNA follows: TGTGCCAGCAGCTTTGCCCGGGAGACCCAGTACTTC. Translating it yields CASSFARETQYF.

The gene calls are TRBV27 and TRBJ2-6, with TRBD1 identical over 7 bases. CDR3 size: 17 residues. Germline CDR1 MNHEY, CDR2 SMNVEV (reference sequence). The trim removed 5 bases at V and 0 bases at J, leaving 7 bases unmatched. The CDR3 region is CASSGDSSSSGANVLTF. The DNA for the CDR3 is TGTGCCAGCAGTGGGGACAGCTCATCCTCTGGGGCCAACGTCCTGACTTTC. Together with reference TRBV27 and TRBJ2-6, the CDR3 gives the full variable domain: EAQVTQNPRYLITVTGKKLTVTCSQNMNHEYMSWYRQDPGLGLRQIYYSMNVEVTDKGDVPEGYKVSRKEKRNFPLILESPSPNQTSLYFCASSGDSSSSGANVLTFGAGSRLTVL.

This clone has more than one count but fewer than ten. This chain uses TRBV9 with TRBJ2-7; 10 nucleotides line up with TRBD2. This CDR3 is built from 15 residues. The V and J ends lost 3 bases and 5 bases, in that order; junction bases with no gene match: 8. Germline V gene lookup returns CDR1 SGDLS and CDR2 YYNGEE. The CDR3 DNA follows: TGTGCCAGCAGCGAAACTAGCGGGGAGTCTCACGAGCAGTACTTC. Its translation is CASSETSGESHEQYF.

As to this clone: The same CDR3 is also encoded by other DNA sequences in this sample. J is TRBJ1-2 and V is TRBV5-6; D is uncertain. This CDR3 has 13 residues. Germline V CDR1 and CDR2: SGHDT, YYEEEE. Trimming took off 4 bases at V and 2 bases at J, with 9 bases between the two ends. The CDR3 sequence: CASSPGENYGYTF. CDR3 sequence (DNA): TGTGCCAGCAGCCCCGGGGAAAACTATGGCTACACCTTC.

V usage is TRBV7-2 and J usage is TRBJ2-7, with TRBD2 as a possible D gene (6 bases). The CDR3 is made up of 15 amino acids. Germline CDR1 and CDR2: SGHTA and FQGNSA. The V gene lost 6 bases and the J gene lost 2 bases, with 17 bases spanning the gap. CDR3 sequence reads: CASRVDGTFPYEQYF. The CDR3 DNA follows: TGTGCCAGCAGGGTAGACGGGACTTTCCCCTACGAGCAGTACTTC.

The chain employs TRBV5-1 and TRBJ1-1, with D possibly matching TRBD1 (5 bases). Per the germline V gene, CDR1 is SGHRS and CDR2 is YFSETQ. The CDR3 covers 16 residues. Trimming left V 0 bases short and J 7 bases short, with 19 bases between. The CDR3 here is CASSLGPGVDSGEAFF. The DNA of the CDR3 is TGCGCCAGCAGCTTGGGACCGGGGGTCGATTCAGGTGAAGCTTTCTTT.

This clone occurred a few times. The V call is TRBV6-6, the J call TRBJ2-1; D may be TRBD1 (6 bases). The germline V and J ends were trimmed by 5 bases and 1 base, with 15 bases remaining between them. This CDR3 is built from 16 residues. CDR1 and CDR2 (germline): MNHNY, SVGAGI (reference sequence). Here the CDR3 reads CASSRTVELSYNEQFF. The CDR3 region has the DNA TGTGCCAGCAGTCGGACAGTCGAACTTTCCTACAATGAGCAGTTCTTC.

The chain combines TRBV6-5 with TRBJ1-2, with D maybe TRBD1 (6 bases). The CDR3 runs 14 residues. CDR1 and CDR2 from the germline V gene are MNHEY and SVGAGI. V lost 6 bases to trimming and J lost 12 bases, with 23 bases between them. The CDR3: CASRADGSIGGDTF. The CDR3 bases are TGTGCCAGCAGGGCCGACGGATCCATAGGGGGGGACACCTTC.

For this clone: This specimen includes other DNA sequences encoding the same CDR3. The genes are TRBV6-5 and TRBJ2-5; TRBD2 matches 8 bases. V dropped 6 bases and J dropped 5; count of bases not matched to a gene: 5. Germline V gene sequence: CDR1 MNHEY, CDR2 SVGAGI. CDR3 length equals 13 residues. The CDR3 spells CASRTSGGETQYF. The CDR3 DNA is TGTGCCAGCAGAACAAGCGGGGGCGAGACCCAGTACTTC.

The chain is built from TRBV11-2 and TRBJ1-1; D ambiguous. The CDR3 is 10 residues long. Between the trimmed V and J ends, which lost 8 bases and 8 bases, there was a span of 9 bases. CDR1 is SGHAT and CDR2 is FQNNGV in the germline V gene. CDR3 loop: CASGEREAFF. The CDR3 DNA reads TGTGCCAGCGGTGAGAGGGAAGCTTTCTTT.

This chain joins TRBV6-5 and TRBJ1-2; D might be TRBD1 (6 bases). The CDR3 has 14 residues. Germline CDR1 MNHEY, CDR2 SVGAGI. V lost 2 bases and J lost 2, with 9 bases in between. CDR3: CASSYRGQNYGYTF. In DNA form, the CDR3 reads TGTGCCAGCAGTTACCGAGGACAGAACTATGGCTACACCTTC.

V usage is TRBV7-2 and J usage is TRBJ1-2; 7 nucleotides line up with TRBD1. Germline loops: CDR1 SGHTA, CDR2 FQGNSA. CDR3 size: 14 residues. V shed 5 bases, J shed 12 bases, and the junction held 15 bases outside the gene matches. In DNA, the CDR3 is TGTGCCAGCAGCACCCGACAGGGTTCTTATCGCCACACCTTC. Amino acids: CASSTRQGSYRHTF. The entire variable domain, with the rest obtained from reference TRBV7-2 and TRBJ1-2, is as follows: GAGVSQSPSNKVTEKGKDVELRCDPISGHTALYWYRQSLGQGLEFLIYFQGNSAPDKSGLPSDRFSAERTGGSVSTLTIQRTQQEDSAVYLCASSTRQGSYRHTFGSGTRLTVV.

V gene TRBV7-9 combines with J gene TRBJ1-1, with 8 bases lining up with TRBD1. J lost 6 bases, V lost 5 bases, and 11 bases had no gene match. The CDR3 has 15 amino acids. Germline assignment: CDR1 SEHNR and CDR2 FQNEAQ (reference sequence). CDR3 loop: CASSPQGGETAEAFF. CDR3 in DNA: TGTGCCAGCAGCCCACAGGGGGGGGAGACGGCTGAAGCTTTCTTT. The complete variable domain, with remaining parts taken from reference TRBV7-9 and TRBJ1-1, reads DTGVSQNPRHKITKRGQNVTFRCDPISEHNRLYWYRQTLGQGPEFLTYFQNEAQLEKSRLLSDRFSAERPKGSFSTLEIQRTEQGDSAMYLCASSPQGGETAEAFFGQGTRLTVV.

This clone was observed a few times. V and J are TRBV2 and TRBJ1-6; D gene ambiguous. CDR1 SNHLY and CDR2 FYNNEI come from the germline V gene. The CDR3 has 14 amino acids. V lost 6 bases and J lost 7, with 13 bases in between. This CDR3 is CASRRASGNSPLHF. As DNA, the CDR3 is TGTGCCAGCAGAAGGGCATCGGGGAATTCACCCCTCCACTTT. Full variable domain (missing parts from reference TRBV2 and TRBJ1-6): EPEVTQTPSHQVTQMGQEVILRCVPISNHLYFYWYRQILGQKVEFLVSFYNNEISEKSEIFDDQFSVERPDGSNFTLKIRSTKLEDSAMYFCASRRASGNSPLHFGNGTRLTVT.